This entry concerns a single T cell receptor (beta chain). Repertoires were generated with immunoSEQ multiplex PCR, while TCRdb's copy carries only in-frame clones and drops some. The table shows about 480,000 clones, with around nine tenths occurring only once. These data originate in a study of blood T cell repertoires in COVID-19. The sequence came from a woman aged 30 to 39 with acute or convalescent COVID-19. Sequences were obtained from peripheral blood.

CDR3 protein: CAWSLGRTVSPLHF. In DNA, the CDR3 is TGTGCCTGGAGTCTCGGACGGACAGTTTCACCCCTCCACTTT. The V gene is TRBV30, the J gene TRBJ1-6, with D possibly matching TRBD1 (6 bases). The CDR3 is 14 residues long. Looked up from germline, CDR1 is GTSNPN and CDR2 is SVGIG (reference sequence). V gave up 2 bases and J gave up 9 bases, with 14 bases separating them.